This is a list of T cell receptor beta chains from one sample in a study of Graves' ophthalmopathy and Graves' hyperthyroidism. TCRdb processed the multiplex PCR reads anew with MiXCR; each CDR3 protein has one entry. The profile shows 450,000 to 600,000 distinct CDR3 sequences, roughly 40% of them singletons. Sequenced sample: peripheral blood or thyroid tissue (not recorded which). Receptor source: an adult man with Graves' hyperthyroidism. Both conserved end residues are part of each CDR3. D genes are given only for firm matches. Not all rows give a size; the values are once, few, many and, for expanded clones, a class.

V: TRBV28; D: -; size: -; J: TRBJ1-5; length: 12; DNA: TGTGCCGGCATGGGGTCGGGGCAGCCCCAGCATTTT; CDR3: CAGMGSGQPQHF
V: TRBV29-1; D: TRBD2; size: few; J: TRBJ2-7; length: 15; DNA: TGCAGCGTTGAGGATGGGACTAGCAGCTCCTACGAGCAGTACTTC; CDR3: CSVEDGTSSSYEQYF
V: TRBV29-1; D: -; size: -; J: TRBJ1-2; length: 12; DNA: TGCAGCGCCCGGGTCGGGGACTATGGCTACACCTTC; CDR3: CSARVGDYGYTF
V: TRBV20-1; D: -; size: many; J: TRBJ2-7; length: 15; DNA: TGCAGTGCTAGAGATCGTAGCTTGAGCTCCTACGAGCAGTACTTC; CDR3: CSARDRSLSSYEQYF
V: TRBV5-1; D: TRBD2; size: -; J: TRBJ2-7; length: 16; DNA: TGCGCCAGCAGCTTGGTAGCCAGCGGGGGGAACTACGAGCAGTACTTC; CDR3: CASSLVASGGNYEQYF
V: TRBV7-2; D: TRBD2; size: -; J: TRBJ2-7; length: 15; DNA: TGTGCCAGCAGCTTAGACGGGAGGGGGGGAGATACGCAGTACTTC; CDR3: CASSLDGRGGDTQYF
V: TRBV29-1; D: -; size: few; J: TRBJ2-1; length: 14; DNA: TGCAGCGTCCGTAGTAGGGATCCTGGCGATGAGCAGTTCTTC; CDR3: CSVRSRDPGDEQFF
V: TRBV5-4; D: TRBD1; size: few; J: TRBJ1-2; length: 15; DNA: TGTGCCAGCAGCTTGGAGGCAGGGGGGAACTATGGCTACACCTTC; CDR3: CASSLEAGGNYGYTF
V: TRBV5-1; D: -; size: -; J: TRBJ2-7; length: 15; DNA: TGCGCCAGCAGCTTGCTGGGGAGGAACGACAATGAGCAGTACTTC; CDR3: CASSLLGRNDNEQYF
V: TRBV27; D: -; size: -; J: TRBJ1-1; length: 14; DNA: TGTGCCAGCAGTTTCTCGGGACCGTTGCGTGAGTGGGTCTTT; CDR3: CASSFSGPLREWVF
V: TRBV7-2; D: -; size: -; J: TRBJ2-5; length: 13; DNA: TGTGCCAGCAGCTTAGCGGACAGAAATACCCAGTACTTC; CDR3: CASSLADRNTQYF
V: TRBV2; D: TRBD1; size: -; J: TRBJ2-5; length: 15; DNA: TGTGCCAGCAGCCACCTCGGACAGGGCGGGGAGACCCAGTACTTC; CDR3: CASSHLGQGGETQYF
V: TRBV24-1; D: -; size: -; J: TRBJ2-2; length: 17; DNA: TGTGCCACCAGTGAAAGACTAGTCTCAGCGACCACCGGGGAGCTGTTTTTT; CDR3: CATSERLVSATTGELFF
V: TRBV3-1; D: -; size: many; J: TRBJ2-7; length: 13; DNA: TGTGCCAGCAGCCCCCCGTCCAGGGAGCCGCAGTACTTC; CDR3: CASSPPSREPQYF
V: TRBV10-2; D: -; size: -; J: TRBJ2-7; length: 12; DNA: TGCGCCAGCAGCACAGCGTCCTACGGGCAGTACTTC; CDR3: CASSTASYGQYF
V: TRBV7-6; D: TRBD2; size: many; J: TRBJ2-2; length: 15; DNA: TGTGCCAGCAGCCTGGGACTAGCGGGGTACGGGGAGCTGTTTTTT; CDR3: CASSLGLAGYGELFF
V: TRBV7-6; D: -; size: -; J: TRBJ1-1; length: 15; DNA: TGTGCCAGCAGCTTAGGCCTTCAGGGTGACACTGAAGCTTTCTTT; CDR3: CASSLGLQGDTEAFF
V: TRBV29-1; D: TRBD1; size: many; J: TRBJ2-5; length: 13; DNA: TGCAGCACCTGGGGACAGGGGCAAGAGACCCAGTACTTC; CDR3: CSTWGQGQETQYF
V: TRBV6-1; D: -; size: few; J: TRBJ1-5; length: 12; DNA: TGTGCCAGCAGGGGTAGCGGACAGCCCCAGCATTTT; CDR3: CASRGSGQPQHF
V: TRBV13; D: TRBD1; size: many; J: TRBJ1-6; length: 15; DNA: TGTGCCAGCAAAAGAGGACAGGGGGCTCGGTCACCCCTCCACTTT; CDR3: CASKRGQGARSPLHF
V: TRBV29-1; D: -; size: many; J: TRBJ2-3; length: 13; DNA: TGCAGCGTTGAACGGGGTAGCACAGATACGCAGTATTTT; CDR3: CSVERGSTDTQYF
V: TRBV12-3/TRBV12-4; D: -; size: -; J: TRBJ2-2; length: 16; DNA: TGTGCCAGCAGCCGGGCGGACGGGCAGAACACCGGGGAGCTGTTTTTT; CDR3: CASSRADGQNTGELFF
V: TRBV2; D: -; size: many; J: TRBJ1-2; length: 13; DNA: TGTGCCAGCAGACAGGGTTGGGCGGATGGCTACACCTTC; CDR3: CASRQGWADGYTF
V: TRBV2; D: -; size: -; J: TRBJ1-5; length: 14; DNA: TGTGCCAGCAGCTACGGGGACTCGAATCAGCCCCAGCATTTT; CDR3: CASSYGDSNQPQHF
V: TRBV11-2; D: -; size: many; J: TRBJ2-7; length: 15; DNA: TGTGCCAGCAGCTTACGACAGGGAGGAATAAACGAGCAGTACTTC; CDR3: CASSLRQGGINEQYF
V: TRBV10-1; D: TRBD1; size: -; J: TRBJ2-7; length: 15; DNA: TGCGCCAGCAGTGACACCGGGACAGGGAACTACGAGCAGTACTTC; CDR3: CASSDTGTGNYEQYF
V: TRBV5-1; D: -; size: -; J: TRBJ2-5; length: 17; DNA: TGCGCCAGCAGCCCACTCAGGGGGGGAGATGGGCTCGGGACCCAGTACTTC; CDR3: CASSPLRGGDGLGTQYF
V: TRBV19; D: -; size: -; J: TRBJ1-5; length: 15; DNA: TGTGCCAGTAGTGGAGGGTTTTCGGGCAATCAGCCCCAGCATTTT; CDR3: CASSGGFSGNQPQHF
V: TRBV29-1; D: -; size: many; J: TRBJ1-1; length: 11; DNA: TGCAGCATCTCTGTCTCCACTGAAGCTTTCTTT; CDR3: CSISVSTEAFF
V: TRBV5-1; D: TRBD2; size: few; J: TRBJ2-1; length: 15; DNA: TGCGCCAGCAGCTTGGTTGCGGGAGTGTACAATGAGCAGTTCTTC; CDR3: CASSLVAGVYNEQFF
V: TRBV7-9; D: TRBD2; size: few; J: TRBJ2-3; length: 16; DNA: TGTGCCAGCAGCCGACGACTAGCGGGGGCGGGGGATACGCAGTATTTT; CDR3: CASSRRLAGAGDTQYF